Listed here are 25 T cell receptor beta chains from one sample, sequenced in a study of shared clonotypes between healthy human individuals. Sequencing was performed with immunoSEQ multiplex PCR; in TCRdb, only in-frame clones are kept and a portion is missing. Among fewer than 2.5 million clones listed, roughly 93% were seen once. Material: naive CD4+ T cells from PBMCs. As to subset: CD45RA+ positively selected. The receptor source for this set is a man between 18 and 35 years old in good health. Some clones in this sample may be carry-over from other donors' samples.

The chain employs TRBV10-3 and TRBJ2-1; 8 positions match TRBD1. This CDR3 region has 13 residues. The germline CDR1 and CDR2 sequences are ENHRY and SYGVKD. V lost 9 bases to trimming and J lost 4 bases; unmatched junction nucleotides: 5. The chain's CDR3 is CAIGQGQYNEQFF. The CDR3 bases are TGTGCCATAGGACAGGGCCAATACAATGAGCAGTTCTTC.

This clone has a handful of counts. The same CDR3 arises from other DNA sequences in this sample as well. The chain combines TRBV28 with TRBJ1-5; 9 nucleotides agree with TRBD1. The J segment lost 4 bases and the V segment lost 5 bases, leaving 6 bases of the junction unmatched. This CDR3 comprises 15 residues. Germline CDR1 is MDHEN and CDR2 is SYDVKM. The CDR3 DNA follows: TGTGCCAGCAGTCCTACAGGGGGCCTTAATCAGCCCCAGCATTTT. The encoded protein is CASSPTGGLNQPQHF.

V and J are TRBV7-6 and TRBJ2-5, with D possibly being TRBD1 or TRBD2 (6 bases each). There are 18 residues in the CDR3. The germline V gene encodes CDR1 SGHVS and CDR2 FNYEAQ. V was cut by 4 bases and J by 5 bases, with 26 bases left in between. Here the CDR3 DNA reads TGTGCCAGCAGCTCAAGGAGGGTCCTGCTGGGTAGGGGGGAGACCCAGTACTTC. This codes for CASSSRRVLLGRGETQYF.

Concerning this clone: The sample holds other DNA sequences that translate to the same CDR3. The chain carries TRBV5-1 and TRBJ1-1, with a weak D call TRBD1 (6 bases). Deletions cut 3 bases from V and 4 bases from J, with 10 bases between. This CDR3 has 13 residues. Germline V gene lookup returns CDR1 SGHRS and CDR2 YFSETQ. The DNA of the CDR3 is TGCGCCAGCAGCTCTCAGGGGACCACTGAAGCTTTCTTT. Translation gives CASSSQGTTEAFF.

Notes on this clone: Other DNA variants within this sample encode the same CDR3. This sequence joins TRBV9 and TRBJ1-5; D possibly corresponds to TRBD1 (5 bases). CDR1 SGDLS and CDR2 YYNGEE come from the germline V gene. With 3 bases removed from V and 2 bases from J, the gap between germline ends came to 6 bases. The CDR3 length is 13 residues. CDR3 protein: CASSGGGNQPQHF. As DNA, the CDR3 is TGTGCCAGCAGCGGAGGGGGCAATCAGCCCCAGCATTTT. Full variable domain (missing parts from reference TRBV9 and TRBJ1-5): DSGVTQTPKHLITATGQRVTLRCSPRSGDLSVYWYQQSLDQGLQFLIQYYNGEERAKGNILERFSAQQFPDLHSELNLSSLELGDSALYFCASSGGGNQPQHFGDGTRLSIL.

This clone was found once. The J gene is TRBJ2-5, the V gene TRBV2, with 11 bases fitting TRBD2. The CDR3 spans 14 residues. Trimming removed 6 bases from V and 5 bases from J; junction bases left unmatched: 5. Germline CDR1 SNHLY, CDR2 FYNNEI. DNA for the CDR3: TGTGCCAGCAGAGCTTCTAGCGGGAGGGAGACCCAGTACTTC. Translation: CASRASSGRETQYF.

The V gene is TRBV5-1, the J gene TRBJ2-7; 11 nucleotides line up with TRBD2. The germline CDR1 and CDR2 sequences are SGHRS and YFSETQ. Germline trimming cut 5 bases from V and 2 bases from J; bases unmatched to any gene: 6. This CDR3 is 15 amino acids long. Here the CDR3 DNA reads TGCGCCAGCAGTTTACTAGCGGGAGTAACCTACGAGCAGTACTTC. This gives the protein CASSLLAGVTYEQYF.

The genes are TRBV4-2 and TRBJ2-7; 13 positions agree with TRBD2. Germline CDR1 is LGHNA and CDR2 is YNFKEQ. With V trimmed by 2 bases and J by 4 bases, 14 bases remained unmatched. The CDR3 totals 19 residues. CDR3 amino acids: CASSQQSTSGRTSGYEQYF. CDR3 DNA: TGTGCCAGCAGCCAACAATCGACTAGCGGGAGGACCTCGGGATACGAGCAGTACTTC.

The chain couples TRBV11-1 to TRBJ2-7, with 7 positions matching TRBD1. Trimming removed 6 bases from V and 5 bases from J; junction bases left unmatched: 10. This CDR3 is built from 14 residues. Germline V CDR1 and CDR2: SGHAT, FQDESV (reference sequence). The CDR3 bases are TGTGCCAGCAGAACCAACAGGGGTTCAAACGAGCAGTACTTC. This encodes CASRTNRGSNEQYF.

This clone has a single count. The gene calls are TRBV4-2 and TRBJ1-2; D may be TRBD1 (6 bases). Germline CDR1 and CDR2: LGHNA and YNFKEQ. This CDR3 has 13 amino acids. Trimming took 0 bases from V and 8 from J, leaving 10 bases between them. In DNA form, the CDR3 reads TGTGCCAGCAGCCAAGACCGGGGGCGAGGCTACACCTTC. Translated, it gives CASSQDRGRGYTF.

The chain recombines TRBV7-8 with TRBJ1-1; D is undetermined. The CDR3 is 12 amino acids. Trimming pared 5 bases from V and 3 bases from J, leaving 7 bases between. Germline V lookup: CDR1 SGHVS, CDR2 FQNEAQ. CDR3 sequence (DNA): TGTGCCAGCAGCCGTGATGACACTGAAGCTTTCTTT. Its protein is CASSRDDTEAFF.

The chain has TRBV10-3 and TRBJ2-5, with 7 bases identical to TRBD2. J was trimmed by 1 base and V by 0 bases; bases with no gene match: 2. The CDR3 runs 15 residues. From germline, CDR1 is ENHRY and CDR2 SYGVKD. The CDR3 sequence is CAISESASGQETQYF. As DNA, the CDR3 is TGTGCCATCAGTGAGTCGGCTAGCGGCCAAGAGACCCAGTACTTC.

This clone was recorded only once. This chain links TRBV19 with TRBJ2-1, with 8 nucleotides matching TRBD2. Germline CDR1 is LNHDA and CDR2 is SQIVND (reference sequence). The CDR3 has 17 residues. The V and J ends lost 5 bases and 4 bases, in that order; junction bases with no gene match: 13. CDR3: CASSPRQTSVGYNEQFF. DNA for the CDR3: TGTGCCAGTAGTCCCCGACAGACTAGCGTCGGGTACAATGAGCAGTTCTTC. Based on the CDR3 plus reference TRBV19 and TRBJ2-1, the full variable domain is DGGITQSPKYLFRKEGQNVTLSCEQNLNHDAMYWYRQDPGQGLRLIYYSQIVNDFQKGDIAEGYSVSREKKESFPLTVTSAQKNPTAFYLCASSPRQTSVGYNEQFFGPGTRLTVL.

V usage is TRBV28 and J usage is TRBJ2-1, with D unclear. The V gene's germline CDR1 is MDHEN and CDR2 SYDVKM. The CDR3 has 15 residues. With 2 bases removed from V and 5 bases from J, the gap between germline ends came to 13 bases. The CDR3 nucleotides are TGTGCCAGCAGTTTAGTTTTCCCAGCAAACAATGAGCAGTTCTTC. Its protein is CASSLVFPANNEQFF.

The V call is TRBV2, the J call TRBJ2-7, with no clear D. Deletions cut 2 bases from V and 5 bases from J, with 10 bases between. Germline V gives CDR1 SNHLY, CDR2 FYNNEI. This CDR3 spans 13 amino acids. The CDR3 DNA follows: TGTGCCAGCAGTGAAAGGAAGGACCACGAGCAGTACTTC. Translation: CASSERKDHEQYF.

The chain combines TRBV5-1 with TRBJ2-7; TRBD1 matches 8 bases. CDR3 size: 14 residues. Germline lookup yields CDR1 SGHRS and CDR2 YFSETQ. Trimming removed 3 bases from V and 3 bases from J; junction bases left unmatched: 5. The CDR3 region is CASSSGQGYYEQYF. DNA of the CDR3: TGCGCCAGCAGCTCCGGACAGGGATACTACGAGCAGTACTTC.

The chain couples TRBV5-1 to TRBJ2-7; D unresolved. Germline values: CDR1 SGHRS, CDR2 YFSETQ. Trimming took 5 bases from V and 0 from J, leaving 12 bases between them. CDR3 length equals 14 residues. The CDR3 here is CASRNQASSYEQYF. CDR3 bases: TGCGCCAGCAGGAACCAGGCCAGCTCCTACGAGCAGTACTTC.

The rearrangement uses TRBV7-8 and TRBJ1-5; 7 positions match TRBD1. The germline CDR1 and CDR2 sequences are SGHVS and FQNEAQ. V trimming: 2 bases; J trimming: 4 bases; junction bases outside the gene matches: 5. The CDR3 length is 15 residues. As DNA, the CDR3 is TGTGCCAGCAGCTTAAGGGGACAGCCTAATCAGCCCCAGCATTTT. This translates into CASSLRGQPNQPQHF.

This chain connects TRBV5-4 to TRBJ2-7, with 8 bases matching TRBD1. From germline, CDR1 is SGHNT and CDR2 YYREEE (reference sequence). This CDR3 has 14 residues. V dropped 0 bases and J dropped 6; count of bases not matched to a gene: 5. The CDR3 coding sequence is TGTGCCAGCAGCTTGGCAGGACAGGGCGGCGAGCAGTACTTC. This encodes CASSLAGQGGEQYF.

This chain connects TRBV27 to TRBJ1-3; D is unresolved. The CDR3 runs 15 residues. V lost 9 bases to trimming and J lost 0 bases, with 15 bases between them. From germline, CDR1 is MNHEY and CDR2 SMNVEV (reference sequence). The DNA of the CDR3 is TGTGCCAGTGACCACGGGGAGGCCTCTGGAAACACCATATATTTT. Protein: CASDHGEASGNTIYF.

The J gene is TRBJ2-7, the V gene TRBV9; 14 positions agree with TRBD2. The V gene end was trimmed by 0 bases and the J gene end by 2 bases; junction bases not matched to a gene: 4. This CDR3 spans 17 amino acids. Germline values: CDR1 SGDLS, CDR2 YYNGEE. The CDR3 loop reads CASSVAWGLAGAYEQYF. CDR3 sequence (DNA): TGTGCCAGCAGCGTAGCTTGGGGACTAGCGGGGGCCTACGAGCAGTACTTC.

The chain combines TRBV28 with TRBJ2-7; tentatively, D is TRBD1 or TRBD2 (5 bases each). The CDR3 spans 15 residues. In germline, CDR1 is MDHEN, CDR2 SYDVKM. V was trimmed by 2 bases and J by 3 bases, leaving 14 bases between them. In nucleotides, the CDR3 is TGTGCCAGCAGTTTAGCGGGCCAGGGAATCTACGAGCAGTACTTC. This encodes CASSLAGQGIYEQYF.

The V call is TRBV10-3, the J call TRBJ1-1; D is undetermined. The germline V gene encodes CDR1 ENHRY and CDR2 SYGVKD. Trimming took off 9 bases at V and 5 bases at J, with 19 bases between the two ends. This CDR3 is 14 amino acids long. This CDR3 is CAMMDPPAGTEAFF. The CDR3 region has the DNA TGTGCCATGATGGACCCCCCGGCGGGGACTGAAGCTTTCTTT.

The chain joins TRBV4-2 to TRBJ2-1, with D possibly TRBD1 on 6 matching bases. Germline V gene data show CDR1 as LGHNA and CDR2 as YNFKEQ. Trimming left V 0 bases short and J 5 bases short, with 23 bases between. The CDR3 is made up of 19 amino acids. CDR3 amino acids: CASSQDKGDSDLRHNEQFF. CDR3 sequence (DNA): TGTGCCAGCAGCCAAGATAAGGGGGATAGCGACCTTCGACACAATGAGCAGTTCTTC.

The rearrangement links TRBV7-2 to TRBJ2-7, with TRBD1 matching over 9 bases. This CDR3 spans 13 amino acids. Germline V gives CDR1 SGHTA, CDR2 FQGNSA. Trimming cost V 7 bases and J 7 bases; bases outside gene matches: 8. The CDR3 reads CASTPGQGFEQYF. The CDR3 region has the DNA TGTGCCAGCACCCCGGGACAGGGTTTTGAGCAGTACTTC. Full variable domain (missing parts from reference TRBV7-2 and TRBJ2-7): GAGVSQSPSNKVTEKGKDVELRCDPISGHTALYWYRQSLGQGLEFLIYFQGNSAPDKSGLPSDRFSAERTGGSVSTLTIQRTQQEDSAVYLCASTPGQGFEQYFGPGTRLTVT.